The rows below give T cell receptor beta chains drawn from one sample of a study of blood T cells in healthy people across ages. Each CDR3 protein is one row after TCRdb ran MiXCR on the 5' RACE reads. This sample carries fewer than 900,000 distinct CDR3 sequences, roughly 50% of them seen once, and the ten largest clones take around a third. Sequencing was carried out using blood. Receptors originate from a woman aged 55-69 years in good health. CDR3s include the opening cysteine and the closing phenylalanine or tryptophan. Each record gives: V gene, clone size, J gene, D gene, CDR3 DNA, CDR3 protein. D genes are given only for firm matches. Rows give clone size only sometimes, using once, few, many, or a class for an expanded clone.

v_gene: TRBV6-2/TRBV6-3; abundance: .; j_gene: TRBJ2-4; d_gene: .; CDR3nt: TGTGCCAGCAGTTGGGAAATGGGCGATGCCAAAAACATTCAGTACTTC; CDR3aa: CASSWEMGDAKNIQYF
v_gene: TRBV20-1; abundance: .; j_gene: TRBJ1-4; d_gene: .; CDR3nt: TGCAGTGCCGTGGGGCGGGGAGGTGAAAAACTGTTTTTT; CDR3aa: CSAVGRGGEKLFF
v_gene: TRBV29-1; abundance: .; j_gene: TRBJ2-7; d_gene: TRBD1; CDR3nt: TGCAGCGCCGGACAGGGCCTATACGAGCAGTACTTC; CDR3aa: CSAGQGLYEQYF
v_gene: TRBV6-2/TRBV6-3; abundance: .; j_gene: TRBJ2-5; d_gene: .; CDR3nt: TGTGCCAGCAGAAACCTAAACCCAGGAGGGGAGGAGACCCAGTACTTC; CDR3aa: CASRNLNPGGEETQYF
v_gene: TRBV15; abundance: .; j_gene: TRBJ2-1; d_gene: .; CDR3nt: TGTGCCACCAGCGCTTCAGGGATCTCCTACAATGAGCAGTTCTTC; CDR3aa: CATSASGISYNEQFF
v_gene: TRBV7-9; abundance: few; j_gene: TRBJ2-5; d_gene: TRBD2; CDR3nt: TGTGCCAGCAGCTCGGGGGGGACCCAGTACTTC; CDR3aa: CASSSGGTQYF
v_gene: TRBV7-4; abundance: .; j_gene: TRBJ2-1; d_gene: TRBD2; CDR3nt: TGTGCCGGGCGGGAGATGCGCTCCTACAATGAGCAGTTCTTC; CDR3aa: CAGREMRSYNEQFF
v_gene: TRBV20-1; abundance: few; j_gene: TRBJ2-3; d_gene: TRBD2; CDR3nt: TGCAGTGCTAGACAGGGACTAGCTGTGGATACGCAGTATTTT; CDR3aa: CSARQGLAVDTQYF
v_gene: TRBV18; abundance: .; j_gene: TRBJ1-2; d_gene: .; CDR3nt: TGTGCCAGCTCAGGGCCCAGGGATGGCTACACCTTC; CDR3aa: CASSGPRDGYTF
v_gene: TRBV28; abundance: .; j_gene: TRBJ2-5; d_gene: .; CDR3nt: TGTGCCAGCACCGAGGTTGGGACTCAAGGAGAGACCCAGTACTTC; CDR3aa: CASTEVGTQGETQYF
v_gene: TRBV27; abundance: .; j_gene: TRBJ2-7; d_gene: TRBD1; CDR3nt: TGTGCCAGCAGACCTCGGACAGGGAGCTCCTACGAGCAGTACTTC; CDR3aa: CASRPRTGSSYEQYF
v_gene: TRBV12-3/TRBV12-4; abundance: few; j_gene: TRBJ2-7; d_gene: .; CDR3nt: TGTGCCAGCAGTTTAAGGGGGGGGATCAGCTCCTACGAGCAGTACTTC; CDR3aa: CASSLRGGISSYEQYF
v_gene: TRBV29-1; abundance: .; j_gene: TRBJ2-3; d_gene: .; CDR3nt: TGCAGCGTTTCCCCTGAGCGGACCACAGATACGCAGTATTTT; CDR3aa: CSVSPERTTDTQYF
v_gene: TRBV20-1; abundance: .; j_gene: TRBJ2-7; d_gene: .; CDR3nt: TGCAGTGCTCCCGGTTCTGGCGGGTACGAGCAGTACTTC; CDR3aa: CSAPGSGGYEQYF
v_gene: TRBV11-1; abundance: .; j_gene: TRBJ2-1; d_gene: .; CDR3nt: TGTGCCGGCAGCTTAAATTGGAAGGGGTATGGGCAGTTCTTC; CDR3aa: CAGSLNWKGYGQFF
v_gene: TRBV5-6; abundance: .; j_gene: TRBJ2-5; d_gene: TRBD1; CDR3nt: TGTGCCAGCAGTTCGGCGACAGGGCATATCGAGACCCAGTACTTC; CDR3aa: CASSSATGHIETQYF
v_gene: TRBV30; abundance: .; j_gene: TRBJ2-7; d_gene: .; CDR3nt: TGTGCCTGGAGTATTAACTACGAGCAGTACTTC; CDR3aa: CAWSINYEQYF
v_gene: TRBV29-1; abundance: .; j_gene: TRBJ2-1; d_gene: TRBD2; CDR3nt: TGCAGCGTCGGGACTAGCCCCTACAATGAGCAGTTCTTC; CDR3aa: CSVGTSPYNEQFF
v_gene: TRBV3-1; abundance: .; j_gene: TRBJ2-5; d_gene: TRBD2; CDR3nt: TGTGCCAGCAGCCCACAGCGGGGGGGACGCCAAGAGACCCAGTACTTC; CDR3aa: CASSPQRGGRQETQYF
v_gene: TRBV25-1; abundance: .; j_gene: TRBJ2-7; d_gene: TRBD2; CDR3nt: TGTGCCAGCAGTCGGGTAGCGGGAGTGGGCGGGCAGTACTTC; CDR3aa: CASSRVAGVGGQYF
v_gene: TRBV29-1; abundance: .; j_gene: TRBJ2-2; d_gene: TRBD1; CDR3nt: TGCAGCGTGCGGACAGACAGGGGAGGAGCCGGGGAGCTGTTTTTT; CDR3aa: CSVRTDRGGAGELFF
v_gene: TRBV6-5; abundance: .; j_gene: TRBJ1-6; d_gene: .; CDR3nt: TGTGCCAGCAGTTACTGGAGGGGGGACGGAAATTCACCCCTCCACTTT; CDR3aa: CASSYWRGDGNSPLHF
v_gene: TRBV27; abundance: .; j_gene: TRBJ2-5; d_gene: TRBD1; CDR3nt: TGTGCCAGCAGTGGGACCGGGACAGGGCCAGAGACCCAGTACTTC; CDR3aa: CASSGTGTGPETQYF
v_gene: TRBV29-1; abundance: .; j_gene: TRBJ2-7; d_gene: .; CDR3nt: TGCAGCGTTGAGTCTAGAGGCGAGCAGTACTTC; CDR3aa: CSVESRGEQYF
v_gene: TRBV20-1; abundance: .; j_gene: TRBJ2-1; d_gene: .; CDR3nt: TGCAGTGCTACTAGCGTTGAGAGGGGGGATGAGCAGTTCTTC; CDR3aa: CSATSVERGDEQFF
v_gene: TRBV4-3; abundance: .; j_gene: TRBJ2-1; d_gene: .; CDR3nt: TGCGCCAGCAGCCGAGAAAGGACCGACTACAATGAGCAGTTCTTC; CDR3aa: CASSRERTDYNEQFF
v_gene: TRBV5-1; abundance: .; j_gene: TRBJ2-1; d_gene: TRBD1; CDR3nt: TGCGCCAGCAGCTTACAGGGGGCCCCCTGCAATGAGCAGTTCTTC; CDR3aa: CASSLQGAPCNEQFF
v_gene: TRBV2; abundance: few; j_gene: TRBJ2-2; d_gene: TRBD1; CDR3nt: TGTGCCAGCATGAGGACAGGGAAGGGGGAGCTGTTTTTT; CDR3aa: CASMRTGKGELFF
v_gene: TRBV7-2; abundance: few; j_gene: TRBJ2-1; d_gene: TRBD2; CDR3nt: TGTGCCAGCAGCTTACAGGGACTAGGGTCCTACAATGAGCAGTTCTTC; CDR3aa: CASSLQGLGSYNEQFF
v_gene: TRBV4-2; abundance: .; j_gene: TRBJ2-7; d_gene: TRBD2; CDR3nt: TGTGCCGGCAGCCCAGCAACCGGGACTAGCGGGATCAATGAGCAGTACTTC; CDR3aa: CAGSPATGTSGINEQYF
v_gene: TRBV7-2; abundance: few; j_gene: TRBJ2-5; d_gene: .; CDR3nt: TGTGCCAGCAGCCCATCGGGACTCGGCCGAGAGACCCAGTACTTC; CDR3aa: CASSPSGLGRETQYF